This TCR beta chain was sequenced in a study of blood T cell repertoires in COVID-19. Study-wide background: Researchers got acute and convalescent COVID-19 samples from the United States, Italy and Spain.

Repertoires were generated with immunoSEQ multiplex PCR, while TCRdb's copy carries only in-frame clones and drops some. The sample holds 250,000 or so clones, 75% to 90% seen once. Recruitment covered under 25 US areas and drew participants whose ages spanned roughly 18 to 89 years. Participants classified as exposed had met a COVID-19 case within 2 weeks before study entry. The CDR3 has 14 residues. CDR1 and CDR2 (germline): MNHEY, SMNVEV (reference sequence). The V and J ends lost 6 bases and 6 bases, in that order; junction bases with no gene match: 4. This TCR derives from a middle-aged woman who had been exposed to COVID-19. Sequences were obtained from PBMCs or T cells enriched from blood (not recorded which). The chain couples TRBV27 to TRBJ2-7; TRBD2 matches at 14 bases. The CDR3 coding sequence is TGTGCCAGCAGGCCGGGACTAGCGGGGGTCGAGCAGTACTTC. Amino acid sequence: CASRPGLAGVEQYF.